This entry features one T cell receptor (beta chain) sequence. The antigen remains unidentified. The data derive from a study of T cells after yellow fever vaccination. Overall study findings and caveats: Post-booster repertoires again held most primary-vaccination clones (about 96% CD4, just under 90% CD8).

V shed 1 base and J shed 6 bases, with 10 bases lying between them. Germline V CDR1 and CDR2: LGHNA, YSLEER. The CDR3 has 13 amino acids. TCRdb fed the 5' RACE reads into MiXCR, producing one record per CDR3 protein. The table includes tens of thousands of distinct CDR3 sequences, just under 8% detected once. This chain uses TRBV4-3 with TRBJ2-7, with a tentative D call TRBD1 (6 bases). This clonotype was sampled from a man aged 25 to 45 who received the YFV17D yellow fever vaccine. The sequenced sample was CD8+ T cells sorted from PBMCs, obtained on the day of the yellow fever booster vaccination. This CDR3 is CASSQGRGSEQYF. The CDR3 DNA is TGCGCCAGCAGCCAAGGCAGGGGCAGCGAGCAGTACTTC.